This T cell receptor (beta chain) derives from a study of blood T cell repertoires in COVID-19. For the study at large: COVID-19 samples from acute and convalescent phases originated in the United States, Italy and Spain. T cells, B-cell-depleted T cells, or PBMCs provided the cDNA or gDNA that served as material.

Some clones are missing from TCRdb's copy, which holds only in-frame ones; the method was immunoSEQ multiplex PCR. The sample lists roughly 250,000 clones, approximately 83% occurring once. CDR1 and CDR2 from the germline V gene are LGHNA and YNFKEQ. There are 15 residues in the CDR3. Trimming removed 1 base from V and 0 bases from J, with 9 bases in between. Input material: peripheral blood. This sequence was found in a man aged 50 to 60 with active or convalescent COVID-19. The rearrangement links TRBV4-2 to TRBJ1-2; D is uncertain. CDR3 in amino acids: CASSQVRGANYGYTF. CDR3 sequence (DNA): TGTGCCAGCAGCCAAGTACGGGGAGCTAACTATGGCTACACCTTC.